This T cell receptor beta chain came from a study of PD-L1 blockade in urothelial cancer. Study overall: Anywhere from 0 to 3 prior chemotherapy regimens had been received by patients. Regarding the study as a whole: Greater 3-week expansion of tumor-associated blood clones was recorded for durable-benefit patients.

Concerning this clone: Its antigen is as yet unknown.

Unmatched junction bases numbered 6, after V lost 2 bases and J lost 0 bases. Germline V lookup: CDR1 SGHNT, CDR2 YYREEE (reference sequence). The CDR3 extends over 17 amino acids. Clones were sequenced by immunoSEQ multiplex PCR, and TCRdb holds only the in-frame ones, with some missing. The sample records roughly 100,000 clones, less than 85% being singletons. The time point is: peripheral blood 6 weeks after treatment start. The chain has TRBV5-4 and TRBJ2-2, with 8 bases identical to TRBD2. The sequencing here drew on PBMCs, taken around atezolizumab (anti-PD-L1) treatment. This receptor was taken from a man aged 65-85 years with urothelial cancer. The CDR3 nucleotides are TGTGCCAGCAGCTTACCAGCGGGGGCCTCGAACACCGGGGAGCTGTTTTTT. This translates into CASSLPAGASNTGELFF.